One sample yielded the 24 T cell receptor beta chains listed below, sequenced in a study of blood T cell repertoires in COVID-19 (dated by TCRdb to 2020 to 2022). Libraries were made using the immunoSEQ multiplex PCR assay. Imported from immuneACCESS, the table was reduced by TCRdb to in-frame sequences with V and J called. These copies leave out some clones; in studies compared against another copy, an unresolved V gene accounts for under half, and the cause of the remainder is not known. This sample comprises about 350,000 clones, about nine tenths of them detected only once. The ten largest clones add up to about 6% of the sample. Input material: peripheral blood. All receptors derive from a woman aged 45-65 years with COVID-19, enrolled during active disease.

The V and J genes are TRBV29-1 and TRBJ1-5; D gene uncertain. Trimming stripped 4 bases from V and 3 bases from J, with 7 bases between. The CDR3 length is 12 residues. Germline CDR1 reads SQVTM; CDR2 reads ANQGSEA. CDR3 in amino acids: CSVAGPNQPQHF. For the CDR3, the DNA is TGCAGCGTTGCAGGCCCCAATCAGCCCCAGCATTTT.

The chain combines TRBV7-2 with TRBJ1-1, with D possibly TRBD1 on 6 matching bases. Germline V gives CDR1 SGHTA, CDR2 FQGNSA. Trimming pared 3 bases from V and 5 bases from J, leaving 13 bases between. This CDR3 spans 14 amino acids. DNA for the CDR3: TGTGCCAGCAGCTTCTCGGGGGGCATTACTGAAGCTTTCTTT. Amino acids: CASSFSGGITEAFF.

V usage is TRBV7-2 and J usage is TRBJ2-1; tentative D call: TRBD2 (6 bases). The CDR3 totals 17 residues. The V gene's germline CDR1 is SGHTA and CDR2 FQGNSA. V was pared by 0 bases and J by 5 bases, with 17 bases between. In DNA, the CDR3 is TGTGCCAGCAGCTTAGCGGGGCGACGGGGCGGGGACAATGAGCAGTTCTTC. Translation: CASSLAGRRGGDNEQFF.

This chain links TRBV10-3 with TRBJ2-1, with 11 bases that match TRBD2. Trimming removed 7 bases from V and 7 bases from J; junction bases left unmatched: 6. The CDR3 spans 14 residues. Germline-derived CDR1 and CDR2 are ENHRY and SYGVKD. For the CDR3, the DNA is TGTGCCATCAATGTAGCGGGAGGGCCAAATGAGCAGTTCTTC. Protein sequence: CAINVAGGPNEQFF.

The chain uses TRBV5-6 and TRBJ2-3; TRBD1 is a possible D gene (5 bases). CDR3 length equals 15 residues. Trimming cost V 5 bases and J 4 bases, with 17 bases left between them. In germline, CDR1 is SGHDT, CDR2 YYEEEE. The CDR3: CASSILGVGPDTQYF. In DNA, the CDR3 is TGTGCCAGCAGTATATTAGGGGTGGGCCCAGATACGCAGTATTTT.

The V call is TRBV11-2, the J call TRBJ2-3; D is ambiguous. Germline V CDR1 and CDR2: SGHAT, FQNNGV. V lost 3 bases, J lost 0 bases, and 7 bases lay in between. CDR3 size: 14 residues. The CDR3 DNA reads TGTGCCAGCAGCTTGTCCTATAGCACAGATACGCAGTATTTT. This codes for CASSLSYSTDTQYF.

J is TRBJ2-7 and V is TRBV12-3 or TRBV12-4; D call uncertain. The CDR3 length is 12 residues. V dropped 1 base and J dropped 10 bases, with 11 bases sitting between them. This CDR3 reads CASSLGRGSQYF. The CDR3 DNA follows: TGTGCCAGCAGTTTAGGTAGAGGATCCCAGTACTTC.

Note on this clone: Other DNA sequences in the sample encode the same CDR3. This CDR3 is CASSQAGIGAEAFF. CDR3 nucleotide sequence: TGTGCCAGCAGCCAAGCAGGGATAGGCGCTGAAGCTTTCTTT. The chain uses TRBV3-1 (or the pseudogene TRBV3-2) and TRBJ1-1; D may be TRBD1 (5 bases). CDR1 LGHDT and CDR2 YNNKEL come from the germline V gene (reference sequence). This CDR3 has 14 amino acids. V lost 1 base and J 6 bases, leaving 12 bases between the germline ends.

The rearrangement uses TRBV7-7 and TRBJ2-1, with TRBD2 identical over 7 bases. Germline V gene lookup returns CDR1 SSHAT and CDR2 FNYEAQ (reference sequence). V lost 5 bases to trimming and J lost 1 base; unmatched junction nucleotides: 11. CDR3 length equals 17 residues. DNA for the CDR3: TGTGCCAGCAGCCGAGTTGCAGGGAGGGAGTCCTACAATGAGCAGTTCTTC. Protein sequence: CASSRVAGRESYNEQFF.

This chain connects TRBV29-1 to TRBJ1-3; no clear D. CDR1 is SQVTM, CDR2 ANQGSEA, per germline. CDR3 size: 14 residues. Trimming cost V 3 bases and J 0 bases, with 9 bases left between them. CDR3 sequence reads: CSVEWSNSGNTIYF. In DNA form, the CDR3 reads TGCAGCGTTGAGTGGAGTAACTCTGGAAACACCATATATTTT.

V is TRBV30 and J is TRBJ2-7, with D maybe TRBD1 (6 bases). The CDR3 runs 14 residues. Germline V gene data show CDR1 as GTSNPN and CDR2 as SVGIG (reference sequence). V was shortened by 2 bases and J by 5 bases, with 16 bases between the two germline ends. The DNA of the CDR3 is TGTGCCTGGAGTTTTGGACAGAGCTTCAACGAGCAGTACTTC. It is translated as CAWSFGQSFNEQYF. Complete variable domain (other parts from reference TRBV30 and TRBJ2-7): SQTIHQWPATLVQPVGSPLSLECTVEGTSNPNLYWYRQAAGRGLQLLFYSVGIGQISSEVPQNLSASRPQDRQFILSSKKLLLSDSGFYLCAWSFGQSFNEQYFGPGTRLTVT.

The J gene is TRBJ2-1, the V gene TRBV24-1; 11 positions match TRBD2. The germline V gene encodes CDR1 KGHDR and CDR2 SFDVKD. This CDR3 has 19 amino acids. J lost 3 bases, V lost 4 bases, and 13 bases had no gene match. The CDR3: CATSETPGTSGSYYNEQFF. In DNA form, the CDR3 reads TGTGCCACCAGTGAAACCCCCGGAACTAGCGGGAGTTACTACAATGAGCAGTTCTTC.

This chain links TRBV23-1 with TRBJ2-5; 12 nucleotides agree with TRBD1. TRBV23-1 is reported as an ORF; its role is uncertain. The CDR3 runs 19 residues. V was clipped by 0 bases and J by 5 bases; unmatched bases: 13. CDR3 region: CASSQSFRDRGHCVETQYF. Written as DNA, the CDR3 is TGCGCCAGCAGTCAATCCTTTCGGGACAGGGGGCATTGTGTGGAGACCCAGTACTTC.

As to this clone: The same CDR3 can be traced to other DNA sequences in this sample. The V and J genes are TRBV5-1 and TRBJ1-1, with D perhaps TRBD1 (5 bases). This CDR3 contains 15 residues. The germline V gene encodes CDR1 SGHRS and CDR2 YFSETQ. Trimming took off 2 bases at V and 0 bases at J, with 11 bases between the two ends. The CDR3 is CASSLVPGVNTEAFF. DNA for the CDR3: TGCGCCAGCAGCTTAGTCCCGGGGGTGAACACTGAAGCTTTCTTT.

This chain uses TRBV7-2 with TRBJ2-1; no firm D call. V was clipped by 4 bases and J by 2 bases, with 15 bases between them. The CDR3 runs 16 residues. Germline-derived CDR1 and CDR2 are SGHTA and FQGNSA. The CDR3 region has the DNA TGTGCCAGCAGCTCGAACTCCCTAATGGCCTACAATGAGCAGTTCTTC. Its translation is CASSSNSLMAYNEQFF.

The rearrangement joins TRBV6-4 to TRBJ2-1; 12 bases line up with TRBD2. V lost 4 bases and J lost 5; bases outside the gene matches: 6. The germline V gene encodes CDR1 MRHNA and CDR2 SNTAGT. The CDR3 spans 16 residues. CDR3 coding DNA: TGTGCCAGCAGTGCCCTAGCGGGAGGGCCTAACAATGAGCAGTTCTTC. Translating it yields CASSALAGGPNNEQFF.

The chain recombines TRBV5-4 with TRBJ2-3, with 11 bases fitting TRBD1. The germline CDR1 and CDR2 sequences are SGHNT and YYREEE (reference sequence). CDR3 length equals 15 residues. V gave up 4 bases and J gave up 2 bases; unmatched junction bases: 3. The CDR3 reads CASSRDRGNTDTQYF. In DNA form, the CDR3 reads TGTGCCAGCAGCCGGGACAGGGGGAACACAGATACGCAGTATTTT. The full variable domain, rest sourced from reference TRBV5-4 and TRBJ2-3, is ETGVTQSPTHLIKTRGQQVTLRCSSQSGHNTVSWYQQALGQGPQFIFQYYREEENGRGNFPPRFSGLQFPNYSSELNVNALELDDSALYLCASSRDRGNTDTQYFGPGTRLTVL.

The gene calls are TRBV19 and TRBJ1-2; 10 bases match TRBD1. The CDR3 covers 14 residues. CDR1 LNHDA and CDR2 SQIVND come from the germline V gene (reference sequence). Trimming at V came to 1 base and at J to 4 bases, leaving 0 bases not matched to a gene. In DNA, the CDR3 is TGTGCCAGTAGTATAGGACAGGGGGCCTATGGCTACACCTTC. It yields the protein CASSIGQGAYGYTF. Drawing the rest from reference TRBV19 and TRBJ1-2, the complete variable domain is DGGITQSPKYLFRKEGQNVTLSCEQNLNHDAMYWYRQDPGQGLRLIYYSQIVNDFQKGDIAEGYSVSREKKESFPLTVTSAQKNPTAFYLCASSIGQGAYGYTFGSGTRLTVV.

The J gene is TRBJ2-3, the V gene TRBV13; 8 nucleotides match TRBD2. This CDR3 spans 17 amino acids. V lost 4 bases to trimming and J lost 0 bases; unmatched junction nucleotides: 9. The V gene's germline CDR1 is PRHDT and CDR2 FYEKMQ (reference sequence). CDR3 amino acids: CASSSTRASGSTDTQYF. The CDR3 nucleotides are TGTGCCAGCAGCTCGACCCGGGCTAGCGGGAGCACAGATACGCAGTATTTT. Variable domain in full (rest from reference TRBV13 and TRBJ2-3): AAGVIQSPRHLIKEKRETATLKCYPIPRHDTVYWYQQGPGQDPQFLISFYEKMQSDKGSIPDRFSAQQFSDYHSELNMSSLELGDSALYFCASSSTRASGSTDTQYFGPGTRLTVL.

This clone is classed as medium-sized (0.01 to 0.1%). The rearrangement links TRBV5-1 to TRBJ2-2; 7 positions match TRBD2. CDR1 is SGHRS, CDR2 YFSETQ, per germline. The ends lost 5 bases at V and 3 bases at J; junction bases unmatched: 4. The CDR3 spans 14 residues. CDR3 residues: CASRSGTYTGELFF. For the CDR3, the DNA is TGCGCCAGCAGAAGCGGGACCTACACCGGGGAGCTGTTTTTT. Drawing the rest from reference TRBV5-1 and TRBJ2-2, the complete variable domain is KAGVTQTPRYLIKTRGQQVTLSCSPISGHRSVSWYQQTPGQGLQFLFEYFSETQRNKGNFPGRFSGRQFSNSRSEMNVSTLELGDSALYLCASRSGTYTGELFFGEGSRLTVL.

CDR3 in amino acids: CAWSVYGGPGYTF. The CDR3 DNA is TGTGCCTGGAGTGTATACGGAGGGCCTGGCTACACCTTC. The J gene is TRBJ1-2, the V gene TRBV30, with D hard to call. From germline, CDR1 is GTSNPN and CDR2 SVGIG (reference sequence). CDR3 size: 13 residues. V was shortened by 0 bases and J by 7 bases, with 12 bases between the two germline ends. The whole variable domain, remainder taken from reference TRBV30 and TRBJ1-2, is SQTIHQWPATLVQPVGSPLSLECTVEGTSNPNLYWYRQAAGRGLQLLFYSVGIGQISSEVPQNLSASRPQDRQFILSSKKLLLSDSGFYLCAWSVYGGPGYTFGSGTRLTVV.

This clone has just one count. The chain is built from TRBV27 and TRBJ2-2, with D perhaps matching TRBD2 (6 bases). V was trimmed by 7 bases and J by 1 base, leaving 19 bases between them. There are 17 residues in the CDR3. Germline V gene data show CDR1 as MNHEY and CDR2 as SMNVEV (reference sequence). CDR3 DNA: TGTGCCAGCACAAAGCCGGGACTGGCTATGAACACCGGGGAGCTGTTTTTT. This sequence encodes CASTKPGLAMNTGELFF.

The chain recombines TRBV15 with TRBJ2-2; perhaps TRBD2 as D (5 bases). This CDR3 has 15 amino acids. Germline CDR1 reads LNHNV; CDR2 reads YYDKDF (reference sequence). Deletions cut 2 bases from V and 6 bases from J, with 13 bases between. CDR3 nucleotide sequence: TGTGCCACCAGCAGACCCTCCGGGGTTGCCGGGGAGCTGTTTTTT. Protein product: CATSRPSGVAGELFF.

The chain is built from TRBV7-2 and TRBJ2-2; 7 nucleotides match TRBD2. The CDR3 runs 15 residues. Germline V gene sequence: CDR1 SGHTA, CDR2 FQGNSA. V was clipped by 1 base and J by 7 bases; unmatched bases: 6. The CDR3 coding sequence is TGTGCCAGCAGCTTAGTAATCACTAGCGACGGGGAGCTGTTTTTT. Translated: CASSLVITSDGELFF.